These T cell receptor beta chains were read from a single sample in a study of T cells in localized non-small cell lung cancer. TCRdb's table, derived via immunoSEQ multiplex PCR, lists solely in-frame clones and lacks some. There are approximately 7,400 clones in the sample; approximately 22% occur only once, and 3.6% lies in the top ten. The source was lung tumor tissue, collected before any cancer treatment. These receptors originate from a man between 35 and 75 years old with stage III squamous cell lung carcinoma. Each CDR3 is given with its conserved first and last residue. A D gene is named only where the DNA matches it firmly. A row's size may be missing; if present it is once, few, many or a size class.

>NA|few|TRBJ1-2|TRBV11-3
CASSLGLGGYGYTF
TGTGCCAGCAGCTTAGGTCTGGGTGGCTATGGCTACACCTTC
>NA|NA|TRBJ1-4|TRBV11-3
CASSLDRTNEKLFF
TGTGCCAGCAGCTTAGACAGAACTAATGAAAAACTGTTTTTT
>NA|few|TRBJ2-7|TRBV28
CASSSLGYEQYF
TGTGCCAGCAGTTCTCTAGGTTACGAGCAGTACTTC
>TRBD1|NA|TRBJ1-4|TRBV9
CASSVVGQGGKLFF
TGTGCCAGCAGCGTAGTTGGACAGGGGGGAAAACTGTTTTTT
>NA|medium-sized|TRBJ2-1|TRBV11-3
CASSSGTLRDEQFF
TGTGCCAGCAGCTCCGGGACCCTCAGGGATGAGCAGTTCTTC
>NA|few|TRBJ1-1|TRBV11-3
CASSPRRGKNTEAFF
TGTGCCAGCAGCCCCCGTCGGGGGAAGAACACTGAAGCTTTCTTT
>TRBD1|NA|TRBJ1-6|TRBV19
CASNLGQGVRNSPLHF
TGTGCCAGTAACCTCGGACAGGGAGTAAGGAATTCACCCCTCCACTTT
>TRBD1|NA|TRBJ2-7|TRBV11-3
CASSLAGTGAFEQYF
TGTGCCAGCAGCTTGGCCGGGACAGGGGCTTTCGAGCAGTACTTC
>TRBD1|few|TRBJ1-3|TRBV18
CASSQRTGGGNTIYF
TGTGCCAGCTCACAGCGGACAGGGGGCGGAAACACCATATATTTT
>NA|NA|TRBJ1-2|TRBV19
CASSMSGFYGYTF
TGTGCCAGTAGTATGTCAGGGTTCTATGGCTACACCTTC
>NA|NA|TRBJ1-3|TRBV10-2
CASSESKGYSGNTIYF
TGCGCCAGCAGTGAGTCGAAAGGCTACTCTGGAAACACCATATATTTT
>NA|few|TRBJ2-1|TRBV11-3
CASSLVLGSWNEQFF
TGTGCCAGCAGCTTAGTGTTGGGGAGCTGGAATGAGCAGTTCTTC
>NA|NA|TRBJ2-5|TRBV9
CASSVQAQETQYF
TGTGCCAGCAGTGTACAGGCCCAAGAGACCCAGTACTTC
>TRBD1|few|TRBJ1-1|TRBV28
CASIGDGQGVREAFF
TGTGCCAGCATCGGAGACGGACAGGGAGTCAGGGAAGCTTTCTTT
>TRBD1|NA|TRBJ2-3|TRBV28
CASSRTGLTDTQYF
TGTGCCAGCAGTCGGACAGGCCTCACAGATACGCAGTATTTT
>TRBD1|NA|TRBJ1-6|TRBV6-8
CASSGGTGGYNSPLHF
TGTGCCAGCAGTGGGGGGACAGGGGGTTACAACTCACCCCTCCACTTT
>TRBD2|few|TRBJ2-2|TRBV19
CASSISGGFTGELFF
TGTGCCAGTAGTATAAGCGGGGGGTTTACCGGGGAGCTGTTTTTT
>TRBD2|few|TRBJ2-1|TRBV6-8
CASSSTSGRVSYNEQFF
TGTGCCAGCAGTTCCACCTCCGGGAGGGTCTCCTACAATGAGCAGTTCTTC
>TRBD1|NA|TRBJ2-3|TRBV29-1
CSVAQGSRTDTQYF
TGCAGCGTTGCACAGGGGTCTCGCACAGATACGCAGTATTTT
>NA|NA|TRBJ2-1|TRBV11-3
CASSFGLSSSYNEQFF
TGTGCCAGCAGCTTCGGACTGTCCAGCTCCTACAATGAGCAGTTCTTC
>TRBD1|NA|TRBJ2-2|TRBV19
CAQVAGPGYRGTGELFF
TGTGCCCAAGTAGCCGGCCCCGGATACAGGGGTACCGGGGAGCTGTTTTTT
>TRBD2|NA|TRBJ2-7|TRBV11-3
CASSFPGGAYEQYF
TGTGCCAGCAGCTTTCCCGGGGGGGCGTACGAGCAGTACTTC
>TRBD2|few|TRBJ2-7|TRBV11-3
CASSSGLAGGTTYEQYF
TGTGCCAGCAGCTCAGGACTAGCGGGGGGCACAACCTACGAGCAGTACTTC
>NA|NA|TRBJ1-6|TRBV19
CASSITGYYNSPLHF
TGTGCCAGTAGTATAACAGGCTACTATAATTCACCCCTCCACTTT
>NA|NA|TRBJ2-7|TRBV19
CASSMAAGPYEQYF
TGTGCCAGTAGTATGGCGGCTGGCCCCTACGAGCAGTACTTC
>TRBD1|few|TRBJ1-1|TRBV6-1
CASSEALDREAFF
TGTGCCAGCAGTGAAGCGCTGGACAGGGAAGCTTTCTTT
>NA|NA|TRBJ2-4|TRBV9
CASSMGLLLAKNIQYF
TGTGCCAGCAGTATGGGACTCCTATTGGCCAAAAACATTCAGTACTTC
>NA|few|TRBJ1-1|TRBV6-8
CASRPSMGTEAFF
TGTGCCAGCAGACCTTCAATGGGTACTGAAGCTTTCTTT
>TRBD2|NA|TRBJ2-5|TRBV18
CASSPLGGRAGETQYF
TGTGCCAGCTCACCACTTGGCGGGAGGGCCGGCGAGACCCAGTACTTC
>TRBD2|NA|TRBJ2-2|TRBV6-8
CASSPPGGLAGYTGELFF
TGTGCCAGCAGTCCCCCGGGGGGGCTAGCGGGTTACACCGGGGAGCTGTTTTTT
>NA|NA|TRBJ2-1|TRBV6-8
CASSYSDNNEQFF
TGTGCCAGCAGTTACTCGGACAACAATGAGCAGTTCTTC
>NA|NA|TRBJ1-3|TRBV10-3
CAISESGTLSGNTIYF
TGTGCCATCAGTGAGAGTGGGACACTCTCTGGAAACACCATATATTTT
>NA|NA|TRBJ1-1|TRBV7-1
CASSLNTRGEAFF
TGTGCCAGCAGCTTAAACACAAGGGGTGAAGCTTTCTTT
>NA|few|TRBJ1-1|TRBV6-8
CASRLVLNTEAFF
TGTGCCAGCAGGCTGGTTCTGAACACTGAAGCTTTCTTT
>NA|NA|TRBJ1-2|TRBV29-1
CSVMGGSRNYGYTF
TGCAGCGTTATGGGCGGCAGCCGCAACTATGGCTACACCTTC
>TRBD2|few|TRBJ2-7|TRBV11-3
CASSLDSGGMSYEQYF
TGTGCCAGCAGCTTGGATAGCGGGGGGATGTCCTACGAGCAGTACTTC
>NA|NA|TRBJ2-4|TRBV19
CASSIAIRDIQYF
TGTGCCAGTAGTATAGCCATCCGGGACATTCAGTACTTC
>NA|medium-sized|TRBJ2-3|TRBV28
CASSPQGLTQYF
TGTGCCAGCAGCCCACAGGGCCTTACGCAGTATTTT
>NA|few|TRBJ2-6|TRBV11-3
CASSPSNSGANVLTF
TGTGCCAGCAGCCCCAGTAACTCTGGGGCCAACGTCCTGACTTTC
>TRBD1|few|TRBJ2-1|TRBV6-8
CASTSGTGGRNEQFF
TGTGCCAGCACCTCCGGGACAGGTGGACGCAATGAGCAGTTCTTC
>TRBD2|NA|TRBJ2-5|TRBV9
CASSGEVLAGGQETQYF
TGTGCCAGCAGCGGCGAGGTACTAGCGGGGGGGCAAGAGACCCAGTACTTC
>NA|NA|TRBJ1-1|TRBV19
CASSIKGLNTEAFF
TGTGCCAGTAGTATTAAGGGCTTGAACACTGAAGCTTTCTTT
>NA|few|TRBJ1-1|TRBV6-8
CASRPPTENTEAFF
TGTGCCAGCAGGCCACCAACCGAGAACACTGAAGCTTTCTTT
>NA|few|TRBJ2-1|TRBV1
CASSQVGRASSYNEQFF
TGCGCCAGCAGCCAAGTGGGGCGGGCCAGCTCCTACAATGAGCAGTTCTTC
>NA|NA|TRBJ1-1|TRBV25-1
CASNLGGIGTEAFF
TGTGCCAGCAACCTTGGGGGGATTGGCACTGAAGCTTTCTTT
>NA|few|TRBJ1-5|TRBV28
CASYSFRNQPQHF
TGTGCCAGCTACAGTTTTCGGAATCAGCCCCAGCATTTT
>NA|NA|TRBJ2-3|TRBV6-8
CASSSGGLTQYF
TGTGCCAGCAGTTCCGGGGGATTGACGCAGTATTTT
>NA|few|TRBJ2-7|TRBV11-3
CASSLMGRGYEQYF
TGTGCCAGCAGCTTAATGGGACGGGGCTACGAGCAGTACTTC
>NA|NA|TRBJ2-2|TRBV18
CASSPHTGELFF
TGTGCCAGCTCACCACACACCGGGGAGCTGTTTTTT
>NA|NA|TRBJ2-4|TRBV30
CAWSVQGSNIQYF
TGTGCCTGGAGTGTACAAGGATCAAACATTCAGTACTTC
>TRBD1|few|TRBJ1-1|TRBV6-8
CASIQGATEAFF
TGTGCCAGCATCCAGGGGGCCACTGAAGCTTTCTTT
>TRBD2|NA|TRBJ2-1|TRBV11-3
CASRAISGSNEQFF
TGTGCCAGCAGAGCTATCAGCGGGAGTAATGAGCAGTTCTTC
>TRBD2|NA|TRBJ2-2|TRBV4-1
CASSLPGLAGTGELFF
TGCGCCAGCAGCCTCCCGGGACTAGCGGGTACCGGGGAGCTGTTTTTT
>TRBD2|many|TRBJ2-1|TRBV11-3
CASSLTSSGVDNEQFF
TGTGCCAGCAGCTTAACCTCTAGCGGGGTAGACAATGAGCAGTTCTTC
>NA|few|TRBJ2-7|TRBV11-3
CASSQVGAGTYEQYF
TGTGCCAGCAGCCAAGTTGGAGCGGGTACCTACGAGCAGTACTTC
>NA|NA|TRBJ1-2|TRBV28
CASREAAAGGGGYTF
TGTGCCAGCAGGGAGGCCGCGGCTGGAGGGGGTGGCTACACCTTC
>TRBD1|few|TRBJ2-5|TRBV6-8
CASSRDRVQETQYF
TGTGCCAGCAGCCGGGACAGGGTACAAGAGACCCAGTACTTC